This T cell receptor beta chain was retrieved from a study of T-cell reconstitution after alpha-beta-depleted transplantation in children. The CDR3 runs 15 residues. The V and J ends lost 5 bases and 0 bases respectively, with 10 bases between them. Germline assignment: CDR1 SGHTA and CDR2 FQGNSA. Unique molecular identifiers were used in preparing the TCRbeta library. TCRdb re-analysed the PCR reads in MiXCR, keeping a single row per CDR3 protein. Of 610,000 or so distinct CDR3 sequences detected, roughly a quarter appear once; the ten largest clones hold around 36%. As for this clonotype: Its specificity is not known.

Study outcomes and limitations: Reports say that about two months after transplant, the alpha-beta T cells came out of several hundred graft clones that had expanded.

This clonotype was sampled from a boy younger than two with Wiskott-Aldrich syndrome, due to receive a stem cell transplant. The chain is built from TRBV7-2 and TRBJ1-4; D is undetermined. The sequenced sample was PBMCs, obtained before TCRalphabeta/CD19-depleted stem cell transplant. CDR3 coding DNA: TGTGCCAGCAGCGCCCAGATTGCAACTAATGAAAAACTGTTTTTT. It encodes CASSAQIATNEKLFF.